This T cell receptor (beta chain) came from a study of beta chain features in type 1 diabetes. Study observations and caveats: Diminished insertions and augmented deletions at VDJ junctions characterized type 1 diabetes patients. The study found that naive, central memory and Treg TCRB repertoires appeared more similar in patients than in healthy donors.

Sampling consisted of one heparinised blood draw per donor, averaging around 100 mL. Trimming cost V 0 bases and J 7 bases; bases outside gene matches: 5. This CDR3 comprises 16 residues. Looked up from germline, CDR1 is SGDLS and CDR2 is YYNGEE. Sequenced material consisted of expressed TCRB transcripts (all of the isolated RNA was reverse transcribed). Here immunoSEQ multiplex PCR was the method, and the copy in TCRdb shows in-frame clones only, minus some. Of about 150,000 clones listed, roughly 11% are singletons. Comments on this clone: No antigen is known for it.

The chain is built from TRBV9 and TRBJ1-5; 12 bases map to TRBD1. Sequenced material: central memory CD4+ T cells from blood. This clonotype was sampled from a man aged 18 to 30 in good health. The CDR3 coding sequence is TGTGCCAGCAGCGTAGGCGGGACAGGGGGCGGGCAGCCCCAGCATTTT. Translated: CASSVGGTGGGQPQHF.